These 17 T cell receptor beta chains were all obtained from the same sample, sequenced in a study of T cell responses to AZD1222 COVID-19 vaccine. Produced via immunoSEQ multiplex PCR; TCRdb's table is partial and in-frame only. Counted here are approximately 120,000 clones, roughly nine tenths occurring once; the ten biggest clones make up 4% to 4.5%. Sequences were derived from peripheral blood, sampled on day 0 of AZD1222 vaccination. These receptors came from an adult in good health.

This sequence joins TRBV5-1 and TRBJ2-3, with unresolved D. V was shortened by 0 bases and J by 4 bases, with 6 bases between the two germline ends. From germline, CDR1 is SGHRS and CDR2 YFSETQ. The CDR3 has 13 amino acids. The CDR3 sequence: CASSLGPADTQYF. For the CDR3, the DNA is TGCGCCAGCAGCTTGGGGCCTGCAGATACGCAGTATTTT.

The chain links TRBV5-1 to TRBJ2-5, with no clear D. The V gene's germline CDR1 is SGHRS and CDR2 YFSETQ. The ends were cut back, 6 bases at V and 2 bases at J, with 8 bases in the middle. The CDR3 consists of 12 residues. The CDR3, as DNA: TGCGCCAGCAAAGACCAACAAGAGACCCAGTACTTC. It yields the protein CASKDQQETQYF.

The rearrangement joins TRBV27 to TRBJ1-3; D unclear. Germline V gene sequence: CDR1 MNHEY, CDR2 SMNVEV (reference sequence). Trimming removed 6 bases from V and 2 bases from J, with 11 bases in between. CDR3 length: 14 residues. The CDR3, as DNA: TGTGCCAGCAGCCCCGACCGGCCTGGAAACACCATATATTTT. Translation gives CASSPDRPGNTIYF.

This chain joins TRBV2 and TRBJ1-2; 11 bases align to TRBD1. Germline-derived CDR1 and CDR2 are SNHLY and FYNNEI. The V gene end was trimmed by 6 bases and the J gene end by 4 bases; junction bases not matched to a gene: 7. This CDR3 is 15 amino acids long. The CDR3 sequence is CASRVWTGGSYGYTF. In DNA form, the CDR3 reads TGTGCCAGCAGAGTATGGACAGGGGGCTCCTATGGCTACACCTTC.

The chain employs TRBV19 and TRBJ1-5; D is ambiguous. This CDR3 spans 13 amino acids. CDR1 LNHDA and CDR2 SQIVND come from the germline V gene (reference sequence). Trimming shortened V by 4 bases and J by 4 bases, and 8 bases separated the two germline ends. In nucleotides, the CDR3 is TGTGCCAGTAGTAAACAAGGGAATCAGCCCCAGCATTTT. Translation: CASSKQGNQPQHF.

The chain recombines TRBV9 with TRBJ2-7; perhaps TRBD2 as D (6 bases). The germline V gene has CDR1 SGDLS and CDR2 YYNGEE. V dropped 0 bases and J dropped 6 bases, with 13 bases sitting between them. There are 14 residues in the CDR3. The DNA for the CDR3 is TGTGCCAGCAGCGTAGGTTCGGGAGCGGGCGAGCAGTACTTC. Translating it yields CASSVGSGAGEQYF.

The CDR3 region is CASSFPGQGRAFF. In DNA form, the CDR3 reads TGTGCCAGCAGTTTCCCCGGACAGGGACGCGCTTTCTTT. The chain combines TRBV12-3 or TRBV12-4 with TRBJ1-1; 8 bases fit TRBD1. The ends lost 3 bases at V and 11 bases at J; junction bases unmatched: 8. The CDR3 contains 13 residues.

The chain recombines TRBV30 with TRBJ2-2; D may be TRBD1 or TRBD2 (5 bases each). CDR3 size: 14 residues. Germline assignment: CDR1 GTSNPN and CDR2 SVGIG (reference sequence). Trimming shortened V by 5 bases and J by 4 bases, and 14 bases separated the two germline ends. The CDR3: CAWEPGRSTGELFF. The DNA for the CDR3 is TGTGCCTGGGAACCGGGACGGAGCACCGGGGAGCTGTTTTTT.

The V call is TRBV20-1, the J call TRBJ2-2; the D is unclear. The CDR3 loop spans 11 amino acids. The germline gives CDR1 DFQATT, CDR2 SNEGSKA (reference sequence). Trimming left V 5 bases short and J 0 bases short, with 1 base between. This CDR3 is CSAPNTGELFF. CDR3 nucleotides: TGCAGTGCTCCGAACACCGGGGAGCTGTTTTTT.

This rearrangement joins TRBV7-3 to TRBJ2-7; TRBD2 matches at 9 bases. Trimming cost V 2 bases and J 4 bases; bases outside gene matches: 3. CDR1 and CDR2 from the germline V gene are SGHTA and FQGTGA. The CDR3 has 14 amino acids. CDR3 region: CASSLAGGEYEQYF. The CDR3 DNA reads as TGTGCCAGCAGCTTAGCGGGAGGGGAATACGAGCAGTACTTC. Complete variable domain (other parts from reference TRBV7-3 and TRBJ2-7): GAGVSQTPSNKVTEKGKYVELRCDPISGHTALYWYRQSLGQGPEFLIYFQGTGAADDSGLPNDRFFAVRPEGSVSTLKIQRTERGDSAVYLCASSLAGGEYEQYFGPGTRLTVT.

The V call is TRBV19, the J call TRBJ2-7; 11 nucleotides match TRBD2. Losses at the gene ends were 6 bases for V and 0 bases for J; bases not matched to a gene: 7. Germline V gives CDR1 LNHDA, CDR2 SQIVND (reference sequence). CDR3 length: 16 residues. The CDR3 sequence: CASRSVAGGSSYEQYF. Written as DNA, the CDR3 is TGTGCCAGTAGGTCCGTAGCGGGAGGGTCCTCCTACGAGCAGTACTTC.

The chain has TRBV9 and TRBJ1-2; D gene ambiguous. There are 14 residues in the CDR3. Per germline, CDR1 SGDLS and CDR2 YYNGEE. V lost 4 bases and J lost 3, with 13 bases in between. DNA for the CDR3: TGTGCCAGCAGCCCGACCAGGACGGACTATGGCTACACCTTC. It yields the protein CASSPTRTDYGYTF.

This chain links TRBV18 with TRBJ1-2; 7 bases line up with TRBD1. With V trimmed by 3 bases and J by 4 bases, 8 bases remained unmatched. This CDR3 is 15 amino acids long. CDR1 and CDR2 (germline): KGHSH, LQKENI. The CDR3: CASSPATGLGYGYTF. CDR3 sequence (DNA): TGTGCCAGCTCACCCGCGACAGGGTTAGGCTATGGCTACACCTTC.

This chain connects TRBV7-2 to TRBJ2-5; 10 bases line up with TRBD2. Trimming removed 2 bases from V and 6 bases from J; junction bases left unmatched: 9. The CDR3 spans 16 residues. The V gene's germline CDR1 is SGHTA and CDR2 FQGNSA. The CDR3 coding sequence is TGTGCCAGCAGCTTAAGTCCTAGCGGGAGTGGGAAGACCCAGTACTTC. Translating gives CASSLSPSGSGKTQYF.

V is TRBV6-2 or TRBV6-3 and J is TRBJ1-1; D remains ambiguous. The CDR3 spans 16 residues. V lost 6 bases to trimming and J lost 4 bases, with 21 bases between them. The V gene's germline CDR1 is MNHEY and CDR2 SVGEGT. The CDR3: CASSRNRVAGVTEAFF. As DNA, the CDR3 is TGTGCCAGCAGCCGTAATAGGGTAGCCGGGGTCACTGAAGCTTTCTTT.

The chain couples TRBV18 to TRBJ1-4; 8 bases match TRBD1. This CDR3 has 16 residues. Germline values: CDR1 KGHSH, CDR2 LQKENI. The J segment lost 0 bases and the V segment lost 3 bases, leaving 3 bases of the junction unmatched. CDR3 protein: CASSPGQAATNEKLFF. CDR3 sequence (DNA): TGTGCCAGCTCACCGGGACAGGCCGCAACTAATGAAAAACTGTTTTTT.

This clone was counted a single time. V is TRBV6-2 or TRBV6-3 and J is TRBJ2-1, with 9 bases lining up with TRBD1. The junction had 8 bases not matched to a gene; V was cut back by 3 bases and J by 8 bases. This CDR3 spans 15 amino acids. Per the germline V gene, CDR1 is MNHEY and CDR2 is SVGEGT. The CDR3 loop reads CASSYRTGDFDEQFF. CDR3 bases: TGTGCCAGCAGTTATAGGACAGGGGACTTCGATGAGCAGTTCTTC.